Listed here are 18 T cell receptor beta chains from one sample, sequenced in a study of cytomegalovirus exposure and HLA in healthy donors (dated by TCRdb to 2015 to 2018). The library was built by means of the immunoSEQ multiplex PCR assay. As stored in TCRdb, this immuneACCESS dataset retains in-frame rearrangements with V and J assigned. A fraction of the clones does not appear; measured against another copy, unresolved V genes explain less than half of the discrepancy, and the remainder lacks a known reason. In all, the sample holds 110,000 to 150,000 clones, and roughly 87% of those were seen once. In total, the top ten clones hold roughly 9.2% of the sample. Sequencing input: PBMCs. Receptor source: a woman under 30 in good health and CMV-seropositive.

The gene calls are TRBV27 and TRBJ2-7; 7 nucleotides match TRBD1. The CDR3 length is 13 residues. Germline V gives CDR1 MNHEY, CDR2 SMNVEV (reference sequence). V shed 5 bases, J shed 5 bases, and the junction held 6 bases outside the gene matches. This CDR3 reads CASSPPGQNEQYF. CDR3 in DNA: TGTGCCAGCAGTCCACCGGGACAGAACGAGCAGTACTTC.

The chain joins TRBV27 to TRBJ2-2, with TRBD2 matching over 16 bases. V was pared by 4 bases and J by 7 bases, with 6 bases of the junction left unmatched. The CDR3 length is 17 residues. CDR1 and CDR2 (germline): MNHEY, SMNVEV (reference sequence). CDR3 in DNA: TGTGCCAGCAGTTCCGGGACTAGCGGGGGGGCCGGCGGGGAGCTGTTTTTT. It encodes CASSSGTSGGAGGELFF.

CDR3 residues: CASSLTGKNYEQYF. CDR3 nucleotides: TGTGCCAGCAGTCTCACCGGGAAAAACTACGAGCAGTACTTC. The rearrangement uses TRBV27 and TRBJ2-7, with a weak D call TRBD2 (5 bases). Germline CDR1 and CDR2: MNHEY and SMNVEV (reference sequence). CDR3 length: 14 amino acids. Trimming shortened V by 5 bases and J by 3 bases, and 14 bases separated the two germline ends.

V and J are TRBV5-6 and TRBJ1-2; 12 bases line up with TRBD1. Germline V gene sequence: CDR1 SGHDT, CDR2 YYEEEE. V lost 4 bases, J lost 6 bases, and 7 bases stayed unmatched. The CDR3 sequence is 15 residues long. CDR3 coding DNA: TGTGCCAGCAGCCGGCCGGGACAGGGGGCCGATGGCTACACCTTC. Residues: CASSRPGQGADGYTF.

The V call is TRBV4-3, the J call TRBJ2-2; unclear D gene. Germline lookup yields CDR1 LGHNA and CDR2 YSLEER. V was clipped by 3 bases and J by 2 bases, with 10 bases between them. The CDR3 has 15 residues. The CDR3 loop reads CASSHEHTNTGELFF. CDR3 DNA sequence: TGCGCCAGCAGCCACGAACATACAAACACCGGGGAGCTGTTTTTT.

This chain joins TRBV5-1 and TRBJ2-7, with 7 bases matching TRBD1. Germline values: CDR1 SGHRS, CDR2 YFSETQ. This CDR3 spans 14 amino acids. Trimming at V came to 5 bases and at J to 5 bases, leaving 10 bases not matched to a gene. The CDR3 sequence is CASRIGTAPNEQYF. The CDR3 bases are TGCGCCAGCAGGATCGGGACAGCCCCCAACGAGCAGTACTTC.

This clone was seen a few times. J is TRBJ2-5 and V is TRBV15; possible D gene TRBD2, 5 bases. CDR3 size: 13 residues. Germline V lookup: CDR1 LNHNV, CDR2 YYDKDF (reference sequence). V was clipped by 3 bases and J by 1 base, with 6 bases between them. This CDR3 reads CATSRGVQETQYF. CDR3 DNA sequence: TGTGCCACCAGCAGGGGAGTCCAAGAGACCCAGTACTTC.

The CDR3 sequence: CSVRFKSPRDRGTFF. As DNA, the CDR3 is TGCAGCGTTAGATTCAAGAGTCCTCGGGACAGGGGAACTTTCTTT. The chain is built from TRBV29-1 and TRBJ1-1, with 10 bases that match TRBD1. CDR1 is SQVTM and CDR2 is ANQGSEA in the germline V gene. This CDR3 comprises 15 residues. The V segment lost 5 bases and the J segment 12 bases; nucleotides outside the gene matches: 18.

The chain combines TRBV7-2 with TRBJ2-2; a possible D gene is TRBD1 (5 bases). Deletions cut 6 bases from V and 2 bases from J, with 13 bases between. Germline loops: CDR1 SGHTA, CDR2 FQGNSA. The CDR3 length is 15 residues. The CDR3 bases are TGTGCCAGCAGAAAGGGGCAGGGCAACACCGGGGAGCTGTTTTTT. Its protein product is CASRKGQGNTGELFF.

The V and J genes are TRBV4-2 and TRBJ1-2, with D maybe TRBD1 (5 bases). Per the germline V gene, CDR1 is LGHNA and CDR2 is YNFKEQ. The CDR3 is 15 residues long. V lost 3 bases, J lost 0 bases, and 11 bases lay in between. CDR3 sequence (DNA): TGTGCCAGCAGCCATCAGGGAATAGCTAACTATGGCTACACCTTC. Its translation: CASSHQGIANYGYTF.

This clone was counted a single time. At one end the junction does not follow the germline gene, possibly because of a read error. The chain recombines TRBV7-7 with TRBJ2-2; TRBD2 matches 8 bases. Germline-derived CDR1 and CDR2 are SSHAT and FNYEAQ (reference sequence). The CDR3 spans 13 residues. CDR3 amino acids: CASSLGLAGELFF. In DNA form, the CDR3 reads TGTGCTAGCAGCTTGGGACTAGCCGGGGAGCTGTTTTTT.

This clone was found once. The chain is built from TRBV7-8 and TRBJ1-2; D possibly corresponds to TRBD1 (5 bases). Trimming pared 0 bases from V and 2 bases from J, leaving 10 bases between. Germline V lookup: CDR1 SGHVS, CDR2 FQNEAQ. CDR3 length equals 15 residues. CDR3 protein: CASSLAEQGNYGYTF. The CDR3 region has the DNA TGTGCCAGCAGCTTAGCGGAGCAGGGAAACTATGGCTACACCTTC.

The chain carries TRBV7-8 and TRBJ2-1, with 7 bases lining up with TRBD1. Losses at the gene ends were 2 bases for V and 5 bases for J; bases not matched to a gene: 12. This CDR3 is 17 amino acids long. Germline CDR1 and CDR2: SGHVS and FQNEAQ. CDR3 nucleotides: TGTGCCAGCAGCTTAAAAAGGACAGGATCCCCCGACAATGAGCAGTTCTTC. It specifies CASSLKRTGSPDNEQFF.

This clone has only one observation. Distinct nucleotide sequences in the sample also encode this CDR3. The chain uses TRBV7-2 and TRBJ2-7; tentatively, D is TRBD2 (5 bases). The CDR3 runs to 15 residues. From germline, CDR1 is SGHTA and CDR2 FQGNSA. V dropped 3 bases and J dropped 0 bases, with 12 bases sitting between them. The CDR3 is CASSLSGGASYEQYF. In DNA form, the CDR3 reads TGTGCCAGCAGCTTGTCCGGAGGCGCCTCCTACGAGCAGTACTTC. Full variable domain (outside the CDR3, taken from reference TRBV7-2 and TRBJ2-7): GAGVSQSPSNKVTEKGKDVELRCDPISGHTALYWYRQSLGQGLEFLIYFQGNSAPDKSGLPSDRFSAERTGGSVSTLTIQRTQQEDSAVYLCASSLSGGASYEQYFGPGTRLTVT.

The CDR3 DNA sequence: TGTGCCAGCAGCTTCTATGGGCAGAAGGAGACCCAGTACTTC. As protein: CASSFYGQKETQYF. This chain joins TRBV7-9 and TRBJ2-5; D remains ambiguous. CDR3 length: 14 amino acids. CDR1 is SEHNR, CDR2 FQNEAQ, per germline (reference sequence). Trimming stripped 3 bases from V and 5 bases from J, with 13 bases between. Full variable domain (rest looked up from reference TRBV7-9 and TRBJ2-5): DTGVSQNPRHKITKRGQNVTFRCDPISEHNRLYWYRQTLGQGPEFLTYFQNEAQLEKSRLLSDRFSAERPKGSFSTLEIQRTEQGDSAMYLCASSFYGQKETQYFGPGTRLLVL.

The chain joins TRBV10-3 to TRBJ1-5; 10 bases agree with TRBD1. Germline CDR1 ENHRY, CDR2 SYGVKD. The CDR3 is 15 amino acids. J lost 3 bases, V lost 8 bases, and 7 bases had no gene match. The CDR3 region has the DNA TGTGCCATCCGATCCGGGACAGGGGTCAATCAGCCCCAGCATTTT. Translation: CAIRSGTGVNQPQHF.

J is TRBJ1-6 and V is TRBV30, with 8 bases fitting TRBD1. Looked up from germline, CDR1 is GTSNPN and CDR2 is SVGIG (reference sequence). Unmatched junction bases numbered 3, after V lost 1 base and J lost 1 base. CDR3 length equals 16 residues. CDR3 in amino acids: CAWSERQGSYNSPLHF. CDR3 DNA sequence: TGTGCCTGGAGTGAAAGACAGGGGTCCTATAATTCACCCCTCCACTTT.

This chain joins TRBV5-1 and TRBJ2-3, with D perhaps matching TRBD2 (5 bases). CDR1 and CDR2 (germline): SGHRS, YFSETQ. The length of the CDR3 is 15 residues. Trimming stripped 5 bases from V and 2 bases from J, with 15 bases between. The CDR3 DNA reads as TGCGCCAGCAGATTTTCGGGGAGTTACACAGATACGCAGTATTTT. It codes for CASRFSGSYTDTQYF.